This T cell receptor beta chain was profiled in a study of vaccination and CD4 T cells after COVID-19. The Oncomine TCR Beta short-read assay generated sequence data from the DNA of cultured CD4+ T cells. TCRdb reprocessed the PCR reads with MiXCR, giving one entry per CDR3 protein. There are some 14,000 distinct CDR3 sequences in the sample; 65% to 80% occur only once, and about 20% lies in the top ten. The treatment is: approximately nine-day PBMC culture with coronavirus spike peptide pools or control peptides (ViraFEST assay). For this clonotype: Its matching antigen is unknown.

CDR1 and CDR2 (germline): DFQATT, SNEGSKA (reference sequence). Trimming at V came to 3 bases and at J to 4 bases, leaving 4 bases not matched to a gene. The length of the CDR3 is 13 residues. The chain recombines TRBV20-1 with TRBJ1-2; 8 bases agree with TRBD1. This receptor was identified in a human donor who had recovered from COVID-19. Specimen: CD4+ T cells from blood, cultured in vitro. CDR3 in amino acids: CSARGGQAYGYTF. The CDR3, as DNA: TGCAGTGCTAGGGGGGGACAGGCCTATGGCTACACCTTC.